The rows below give T cell receptor beta chains drawn from one sample of a study of T-cell reconstitution after alpha-beta-depleted transplantation in children. One entry per CDR3 protein, called by TCRdb with MiXCR from the PCR reads. This table has hundreds of thousands of distinct CDR3 sequences, under 30% appearing once. The sample in question was PBMCs, mostly from graft donor cells, obtained 360 days after TCRalphabeta/CD19-depleted stem cell transplant. These receptors came from a boy under two years old who had a stem cell transplant for acute myeloid leukemia, so the T cells may come from the graft donor. Both conserved end residues are part of each CDR3. A D gene is named only where the DNA matches it firmly. Clone size, where shown, is once, few, many, or a class for clones that have expanded.

D	size	V	J	DNA	CDR3
TRBD1	few	TRBV12-3/TRBV12-4	TRBJ2-3	TGTGCCAGCCTCTCTCCCGGGACAGGGGAAGATACGCAGTATTTT	CASLSPGTGEDTQYF
TRBD1	many	TRBV6-5	TRBJ2-2	TGTGCCAGCAGTCACCCTCAGACAGGGGGCTACACCGGGGAGCTGTTTTTT	CASSHPQTGGYTGELFF
TRBD2	few	TRBV20-1	TRBJ2-3	TGCAGTGCTATACTTCGGGGGGGCCTGACAGATACGCAGTATTTT	CSAILRGGLTDTQYF
TRBD1	few	TRBV4-3	TRBJ2-6	TGCGCCAGCAGCCAAGGGGACAGTAGCTCTGGGGCCAACGTCCTGACTTTC	CASSQGDSSSGANVLTF
TRBD2	many	TRBV20-1	TRBJ2-3	TGCAGTGCCCCGACTAGCGGGGCTCCCACAGATACGCAGTATTTT	CSAPTSGAPTDTQYF
-	-	TRBV19	TRBJ2-1	TGTGCCAGTACCCCAGGGCCCTCCTACAATGAGCAGTTCTTC	CASTPGPSYNEQFF
-	few	TRBV11-2	TRBJ2-3	TGTGCCAGCAGCTTAGTATGGAACTTGGGGCTAGCAGGGGATACGCAGTATTTT	CASSLVWNLGLAGDTQYF
-	few	TRBV24-1	TRBJ2-1	TGTGCCACCAGTAACGGCGACCCCAATGAGCAGTTCTTC	CATSNGDPNEQFF
TRBD1	-	TRBV18	TRBJ1-5	TGTGCCAGCTCCCTCCTAACAGGGGGGGAACAGCCCCAGCATTTT	CASSLLTGGEQPQHF
-	-	TRBV5-5	TRBJ2-1	TGTGCCAGCAGCCCCCGGAGCATAGCCTCCTCCTACAATGAGCAGTTCTTC	CASSPRSIASSYNEQFF
-	few	TRBV7-2	TRBJ2-5	TGTGCCAGCAGCTCGAGGGGGGACACGGTACAAGAGACCCAGTACTTC	CASSSRGDTVQETQYF